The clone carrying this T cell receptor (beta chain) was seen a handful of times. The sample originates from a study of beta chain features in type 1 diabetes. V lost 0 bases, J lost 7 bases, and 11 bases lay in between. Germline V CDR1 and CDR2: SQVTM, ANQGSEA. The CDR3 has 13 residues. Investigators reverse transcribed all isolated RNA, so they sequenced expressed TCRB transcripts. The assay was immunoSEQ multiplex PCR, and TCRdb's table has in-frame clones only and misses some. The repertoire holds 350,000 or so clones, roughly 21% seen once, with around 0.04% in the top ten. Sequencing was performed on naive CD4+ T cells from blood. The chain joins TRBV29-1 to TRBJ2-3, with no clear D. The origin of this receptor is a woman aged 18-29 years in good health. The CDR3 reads CSVEDPNQNTQYF. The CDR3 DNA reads TGCAGCGTTGAAGATCCAAACCAGAATACGCAGTATTTT.